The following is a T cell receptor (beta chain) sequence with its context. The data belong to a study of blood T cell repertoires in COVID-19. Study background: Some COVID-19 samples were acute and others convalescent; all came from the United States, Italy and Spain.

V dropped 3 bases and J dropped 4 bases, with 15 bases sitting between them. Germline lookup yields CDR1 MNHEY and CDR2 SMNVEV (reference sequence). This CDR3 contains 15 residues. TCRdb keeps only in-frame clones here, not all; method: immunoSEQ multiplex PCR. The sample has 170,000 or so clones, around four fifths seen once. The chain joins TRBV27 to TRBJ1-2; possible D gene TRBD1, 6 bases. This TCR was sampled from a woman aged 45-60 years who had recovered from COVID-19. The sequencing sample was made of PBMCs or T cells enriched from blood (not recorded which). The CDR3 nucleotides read TGTGCCAGCAGTTTCAGGGACATCGGTTTCTATGGCTACACCTTC. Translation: CASSFRDIGFYGYTF.